Below, 10 T cell receptor beta chains from the same sample are listed, as sequenced in a study of blood T cells in healthy people across ages. Next came a second PCR, run for 7 to 11 cycles, which used a sample-barcoded 5' primer along with a J-beta primer mix. TCRdb passed the 5' RACE reads through MiXCR, listing each CDR3 protein once. The data hold some 1.4 million distinct CDR3 sequences, with around two fifths observed a single time. The sample taken for sequencing was blood. Receptors were obtained from a woman aged 18 to 35 in good health.

The DNA of the CDR3 is TGTGCCAGCAGAGCAAAGGGACTAGATACGCAGTATTTT. This codes for CASRAKGLDTQYF. The chain recombines TRBV2 with TRBJ2-3; tentative D call: TRBD2 (6 bases). V was clipped by 6 bases and J by 5 bases, with 12 bases between them. This CDR3 is 13 amino acids long. Germline loops: CDR1 SNHLY, CDR2 FYNNEI.

The rearrangement uses TRBV2 and TRBJ2-3, with 10 positions matching TRBD1. The CDR3 contains 15 residues. Germline V gene data show CDR1 as SNHLY and CDR2 as FYNNEI. V lost 7 bases, J lost 2 bases, and 6 bases stayed unmatched. CDR3 nucleotides: TGTGCCAGCAAGGGACAGGGGACAACCACAGATACGCAGTATTTT. Translating gives CASKGQGTTTDTQYF.

This clonotype was seen only a few times. This sequence joins TRBV10-3 and TRBJ2-1, with TRBD1 identical over 9 bases. Germline V gives CDR1 ENHRY, CDR2 SYGVKD. The V segment lost 8 bases and the J segment 0 bases; nucleotides outside the gene matches: 11. The CDR3 loop spans 17 amino acids. CDR3 sequence reads: CAIRSTGGDSSYNEQFF. The CDR3, as DNA: TGTGCCATCCGAAGCACAGGGGGCGATAGCTCCTACAATGAGCAGTTCTTC.

Only a few counts were recorded for this clonotype. This chain uses TRBV6-1 with TRBJ2-6, with no clear D. The CDR3 is 18 residues long. The germline CDR1 and CDR2 sequences are MNHNS and SASEGT. V was pared by 4 bases and J by 0 bases, with 16 bases between. The CDR3 region has the DNA TGTGCCAGCAGTGCCGGTCTCGAAAGGGTCTCTGGGGCCAACGTCCTGACTTTC. The encoded protein is CASSAGLERVSGANVLTF.

Points on this clonotype: The junction shows a germline mismatch at one end, possibly a read error. This chain uses TRBV7-7 with TRBJ2-5, with 11 bases lining up with TRBD1. This CDR3 is built from 15 residues. CDR1 and CDR2 (germline): SSHAT, FNYEAQ (reference sequence). The CDR3 loop reads CASSLGTGGKETQYF. The CDR3 DNA reads as TGTGCTAGCAGCTTAGGGACAGGGGGTAAAGAGACCCAGTACTTC.

This clonotype was seen a handful of times. One end of the junction varies from germline; a read error may be responsible. The gene calls are TRBV7-2 and TRBJ2-5; 8 nucleotides line up with TRBD2. This CDR3 comprises 16 residues. Germline V gives CDR1 SGHTA, CDR2 FQGNSA. This CDR3 reads CASSLRRGGYQETRFF. The CDR3 bases are TGTGCCAGCAGCTTACGTCGGGGGGGGTACCAAGAGACCCGGTTCTTC.

The gene calls are TRBV20-1 and TRBJ1-1, with D possibly TRBD1 on 5 matching bases. CDR3 length: 12 residues. Deletions cut 1 base from V and 11 bases from J, with 14 bases between. Germline CDR1 reads DFQATT; CDR2 reads SNEGSKA (reference sequence). CDR3 sequence (DNA): TGCAGTGCTAGAGCCAGGGAAAAGCGGGCTTTCTTT. This encodes CSARAREKRAFF.

J is TRBJ2-5 and V is TRBV20-1; 10 bases fit TRBD2. V was pared by 0 bases and J by 11 bases, with 24 bases of the junction left unmatched. This CDR3 has 19 residues. Germline-derived CDR1 and CDR2 are DFQATT and SNEGSKA (reference sequence). CDR3 coding DNA: TGCAGTGCTAGAGAGTGGGGGCTAGCGGGAGTCTCCTCCTACAATGAGCAGTACTTC. Protein sequence: CSAREWGLAGVSSYNEQYF.

This chain uses TRBV4-2 with TRBJ1-1; perhaps TRBD1 as D (5 bases). The CDR3 length is 15 residues. V was shortened by 4 bases and J by 4 bases, with 16 bases between the two germline ends. Germline CDR1 and CDR2: LGHNA and YNFKEQ. The CDR3 nucleotides are TGTGCCAGCAGCCGAGGGCAGGGAATAAGCACTGAAGCTTTCTTT. Amino acids: CASSRGQGISTEAFF.

This clonotype showed up many times. The rearrangement joins TRBV7-3 to TRBJ2-1; tentative D call: TRBD1 (6 bases). The CDR3 sequence is 13 residues long. Germline assignment: CDR1 SGHTA and CDR2 FQGTGA. The V end was cut by 6 bases, the J end by 9 bases, with 15 bases between. Here the CDR3 DNA reads TGTGCCAGCAGAATACAGGGTAGGCCTGAGCAGTTCTTC. Translated: CASRIQGRPEQFF.